The subject of this entry is one TCR beta chain. Germline V gene sequence: CDR1 LNHNV, CDR2 YYDKDF (reference sequence). The V end lost 5 bases, the J end lost 1 base, and 12 bases lay between the germline ends. There are 14 residues in the CDR3. This sample is drawn from a study of blood T cell repertoires in COVID-19. Study overall: The United States, Italy and Spain supplied acute and convalescent COVID-19 samples. T cells, B-cell-depleted T cells, or PBMCs provided the cDNA or gDNA that served as material.

As handled by the study authors: How many nucleated cells were present was estimated from reference gene primer amplification. Assay used: immunoSEQ multiplex PCR; TCRdb lists only in-frame clones, some missing. D and trimming come from the DNA, and the V and J calls and clone size come from that table. The table has some 42,000 clones, 77% seen once. Input material: peripheral blood. V and J are TRBV15 and TRBJ2-7, with D possibly TRBD2 on 6 matching bases. The receptor was derived from a woman in her seventies with acute or convalescent COVID-19. The CDR3 sequence is CATSDGSGSYEQYF. The CDR3 DNA sequence: TGTGCCACCAGCGACGGGAGCGGGTCCTACGAGCAGTACTTC. Full variable domain (rest looked up from reference TRBV15 and TRBJ2-7): DAMVIQNPRYQVTQFGKPVTLSCSQTLNHNVMYWYQQKSSQAPKLLFHYYDKDFNNEADTPDNFQSRRPNTSFCFLDIRSPGLGDTAMYLCATSDGSGSYEQYFGPGTRLTVT.